The 26 T cell receptor beta chains below all came from one sample that was sequenced in a study of T cells expressing NK-cell markers. TCRdb re-called the 5' RACE reads and shows each CDR3 protein once, DNA omitted. The clone table shows 300,000 to 500,000 distinct CDR3 sequences, with the ten largest holding about 11%. The sequencing sample was made of blood T cells: a sorted CD56 or NKG2C T cell subset, CD4+ or CD8+ T cells, or bulk PBMC T cells (not recorded which). These receptors all stem from a woman aged 45 to 65 in good health.

The rearrangement links TRBV12-3 or TRBV12-4 to TRBJ2-3; TCRdb names TRBD2, which stays unverified in the absence of DNA. This CDR3 is built from 16 residues. The CDR3 sequence: CASRGGLATFSDTQYF.

The rearrangement joins TRBV2 to TRBJ1-5. Germline CDR1 is SNHLY and CDR2 is FYNNEI. The CDR3 length is 12 residues. CDR3 in amino acids: CASNRPDQPQHF.

The chain has TRBV24-1 and TRBJ2-1; TCRdb's D gene call, TRBD1, goes unchecked for lack of DNA. This CDR3 spans 14 amino acids. Germline V CDR1 and CDR2: KGHDR, SFDVKD. CDR3 sequence: CATSVRGHNNEQFF.

The genes are TRBV5-6 and TRBJ2-1; the D gene TCRdb calls, TRBD2, cannot be checked with no DNA. Per the germline V gene, CDR1 is SGHDT and CDR2 is YYEEEE. CDR3 length equals 16 residues. The CDR3 region is CASSPKTSGPYNEQFF. Supplemented by reference TRBV5-6 and TRBJ2-1, the full variable domain reads DAGVTQSPTHLIKTRGQQVTLRCSPKSGHDTVSWYQQALGQGPQFIFQYYEEEERQRGNFPDRFSGHQFPNYSSELNVNALLLGDSALYLCASSPKTSGPYNEQFFGPGTRLTVL.

CDR3 in amino acids: CASSPGQGVTEAFF. The V gene is TRBV27, the J gene TRBJ1-1; TCRdb picks TRBD1, but there is no DNA to check that call. CDR3 size: 14 residues. Germline V gene sequence: CDR1 MNHEY, CDR2 SMNVEV (reference sequence).

CDR3 residues: CASSRLTGTSGRNEQFF. The rearrangement uses TRBV14 and TRBJ2-1; no DNA is available, so the TRBD2 call from TCRdb remains unchecked. Germline V gene lookup returns CDR1 SGHDN and CDR2 FVKESK. CDR3 length: 17 residues.

This rearrangement joins TRBV5-1 to TRBJ2-5; TCRdb proposes TRBD2, but this gene call is untestable without DNA. The V gene's germline CDR1 is SGHRS and CDR2 YFSETQ. The CDR3 is 15 residues long. The CDR3 loop reads CASSQLAGGAETQYF.

The J gene is TRBJ2-3, the V gene TRBV6-6; TCRdb's assignment of TRBD1 cannot be checked, as there is no DNA. CDR1 MNHNY and CDR2 SVGAGI come from the germline V gene (reference sequence). The CDR3 consists of 15 residues. The CDR3 loop is CASSGQGTSTDTQYF.

V gene TRBV5-6 combines with J gene TRBJ2-5; TCRdb reports TRBD2, a call that lacks DNA to check it against. Germline assignment: CDR1 SGHDT and CDR2 YYEEEE. This CDR3 spans 15 amino acids. The CDR3 sequence: CASTAWGGAGETQYF.

The chain is built from TRBV29-1 and TRBJ2-1; the D gene TCRdb calls, TRBD2, cannot be checked with no DNA. The V gene's germline CDR1 is SQVTM and CDR2 ANQGSEA. CDR3 length: 15 residues. CDR3 loop: CSALLAASSYNEQFF.

The V call is TRBV25-1, the J call TRBJ2-1; no DNA is available, so the TRBD2 call from TCRdb remains unchecked. The germline gives CDR1 MGHDK, CDR2 SYGVNS. The length of the CDR3 is 17 residues. This chain's CDR3 is CASSESGGRTGDNEQFF.

The chain carries TRBV19 and TRBJ1-6. Germline V lookup: CDR1 LNHDA, CDR2 SQIVND (reference sequence). The CDR3 sequence is 13 residues long. CDR3 amino acids: CASTKEGNSPLHF.

V usage is TRBV29-1 and J usage is TRBJ2-2; the TRBD2 assignment by TCRdb is unverifiable without DNA. Germline loops: CDR1 SQVTM, CDR2 ANQGSEA. The CDR3 has 15 residues. CDR3: CSASIAGGHTGELFF.

The chain has TRBV20-1 and TRBJ1-1. The CDR3 has 15 residues. Germline CDR1 and CDR2: DFQATT and SNEGSKA (reference sequence). The CDR3 sequence: CSARDHRGGNTEAFF.

The V gene is TRBV12-3 or TRBV12-4, the J gene TRBJ2-1. The CDR3 totals 15 residues. This CDR3 is CASSLSAKIGNEQFF.

The chain couples TRBV27 to TRBJ2-1; as DNA is missing, the TRBD2 call by TCRdb cannot be tested. Germline V gene data show CDR1 as MNHEY and CDR2 as SMNVEV (reference sequence). The CDR3 spans 17 residues. CDR3: CASISPSGLAGVDEQFF.

The rearrangement links TRBV5-1 to TRBJ2-1; TCRdb's D call of TRBD2 is untestable without DNA. This CDR3 contains 16 residues. CDR1 is SGHRS and CDR2 is YFSETQ in the germline V gene. The CDR3 sequence is CASSSGLAGGVIEQFF.

The rearrangement joins TRBV10-3 to TRBJ1-3; TCRdb's D gene call, TRBD1, goes unchecked for lack of DNA. Germline V CDR1 and CDR2: ENHRY, SYGVKD. CDR3 length: 15 amino acids. This chain's CDR3 is CAIRRQTNSGNTIYF.

The genes are TRBV27 and TRBJ2-1; the D call of TRBD2 rests on TCRdb alone, since no DNA is present to check it. The germline V gene has CDR1 MNHEY and CDR2 SMNVEV (reference sequence). This CDR3 has 17 residues. The CDR3 here is CASRNLDSGRNRYEQFF.

This chain joins TRBV30 and TRBJ2-1. This CDR3 spans 13 amino acids. Germline CDR1 is GTSNPN and CDR2 is SVGIG (reference sequence). CDR3 protein: CAWMCSVCNEQFF.

V gene TRBV20-1 combines with J gene TRBJ2-5; the D call of TRBD2 rests on TCRdb alone, since no DNA is present to check it. In germline, CDR1 is DFQATT, CDR2 SNEGSKA (reference sequence). This CDR3 region has 14 residues. CDR3 residues: CSALDVGGEETQYF.

The V call is TRBV20-1, the J call TRBJ1-1; TCRdb's D call, TRBD1, is unchecked because there is no DNA. The CDR3 spans 12 residues. The germline gives CDR1 DFQATT, CDR2 SNEGSKA (reference sequence). The CDR3 spells CSAPRQETEAFF.

The chain uses TRBV20-1 and TRBJ2-1; absent DNA, TCRdb's TRBD2 call cannot be checked. This CDR3 is 15 amino acids long. From germline, CDR1 is DFQATT and CDR2 SNEGSKA (reference sequence). CDR3 residues: CSARGAGGFYNEQFF.

V usage is TRBV24-1 and J usage is TRBJ2-1; TCRdb selects TRBD1, and the lack of DNA leaves this call unchecked. There are 14 residues in the CDR3. The V gene's germline CDR1 is KGHDR and CDR2 SFDVKD. CDR3 residues: CATSVLTGKGEQFF.

The chain links TRBV12-3 or TRBV12-4 to TRBJ2-5; TCRdb gives TRBD2 as the D gene, but with no DNA this cannot be confirmed. The CDR3 totals 17 residues. Here the CDR3 reads CASSPYGTSGLKETQYF.

CDR3: CASSPEGGPVGMDTEAFF. The chain links TRBV7-9 to TRBJ1-1; TCRdb's D call, TRBD1, is unchecked because there is no DNA. The germline gives CDR1 SEHNR, CDR2 FQNEAQ (reference sequence). This CDR3 spans 18 amino acids.